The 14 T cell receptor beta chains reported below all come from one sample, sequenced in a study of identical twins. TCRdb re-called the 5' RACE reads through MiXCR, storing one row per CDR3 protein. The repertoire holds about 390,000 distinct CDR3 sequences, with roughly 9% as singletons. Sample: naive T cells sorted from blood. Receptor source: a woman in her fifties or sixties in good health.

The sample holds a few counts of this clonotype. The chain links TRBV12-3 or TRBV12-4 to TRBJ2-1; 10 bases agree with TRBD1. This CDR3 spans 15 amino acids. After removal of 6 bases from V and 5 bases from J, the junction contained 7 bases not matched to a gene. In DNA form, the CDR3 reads TGTGCCAGCAGGTCCGGGACAGGGGTTGACAATGAGCAGTTCTTC. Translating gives CASRSGTGVDNEQFF.

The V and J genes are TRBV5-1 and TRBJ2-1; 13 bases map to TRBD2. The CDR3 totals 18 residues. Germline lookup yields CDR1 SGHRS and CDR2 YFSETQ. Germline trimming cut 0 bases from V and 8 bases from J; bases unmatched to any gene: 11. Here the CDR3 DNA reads TGCGCCAGCAGCTTGGAACTAGCGGGAGGGCCGTGGGACCATGAGCAGTTCTTC. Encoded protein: CASSLELAGGPWDHEQFF.

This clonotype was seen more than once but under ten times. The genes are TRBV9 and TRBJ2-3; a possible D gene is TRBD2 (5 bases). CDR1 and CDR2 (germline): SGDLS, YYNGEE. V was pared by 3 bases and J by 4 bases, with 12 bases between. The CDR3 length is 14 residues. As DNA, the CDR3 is TGTGCCAGCAGCGACTCAACGGGGTCAGATACGCAGTATTTT. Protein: CASSDSTGSDTQYF. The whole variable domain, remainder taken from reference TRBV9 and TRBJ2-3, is DSGVTQTPKHLITATGQRVTLRCSPRSGDLSVYWYQQSLDQGLQFLIQYYNGEERAKGNILERFSAQQFPDLHSELNLSSLELGDSALYFCASSDSTGSDTQYFGPGTRLTVL.

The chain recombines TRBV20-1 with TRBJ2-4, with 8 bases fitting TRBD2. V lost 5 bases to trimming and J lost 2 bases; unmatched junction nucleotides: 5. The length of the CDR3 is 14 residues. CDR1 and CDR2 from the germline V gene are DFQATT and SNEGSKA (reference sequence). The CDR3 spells CSAPSGSPKNIQYF. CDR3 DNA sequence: TGCAGTGCTCCGAGCGGGAGTCCCAAAAACATTCAGTACTTC.

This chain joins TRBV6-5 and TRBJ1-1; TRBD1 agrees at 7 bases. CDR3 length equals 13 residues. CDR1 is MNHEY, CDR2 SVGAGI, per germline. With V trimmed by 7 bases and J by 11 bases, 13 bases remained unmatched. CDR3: CASIDRTGDEAFF. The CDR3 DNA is TGTGCCAGCATTGACCGTACAGGGGACGAGGCTTTCTTT.

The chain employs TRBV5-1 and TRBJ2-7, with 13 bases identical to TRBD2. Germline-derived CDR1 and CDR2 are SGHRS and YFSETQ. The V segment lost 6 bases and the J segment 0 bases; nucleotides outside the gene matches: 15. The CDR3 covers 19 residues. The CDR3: CASTLVGGLAGWSSYEQYF. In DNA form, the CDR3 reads TGCGCCAGCACCTTAGTCGGGGGACTAGCGGGATGGAGCTCCTACGAGCAGTACTTC.

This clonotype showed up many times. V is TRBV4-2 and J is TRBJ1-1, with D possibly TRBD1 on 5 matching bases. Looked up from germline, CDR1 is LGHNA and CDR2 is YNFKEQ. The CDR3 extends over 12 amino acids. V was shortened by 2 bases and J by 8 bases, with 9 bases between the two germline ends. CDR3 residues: CASSQLNREAFF. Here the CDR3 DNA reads TGTGCCAGCAGCCAACTAAACAGGGAAGCTTTCTTT.

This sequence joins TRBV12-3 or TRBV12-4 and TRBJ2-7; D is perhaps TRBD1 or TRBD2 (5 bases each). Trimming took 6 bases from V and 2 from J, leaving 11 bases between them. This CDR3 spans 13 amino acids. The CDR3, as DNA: TGTGCCAGCAGCTGGGGACCCACCTACGAGCAGTACTTC. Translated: CASSWGPTYEQYF.

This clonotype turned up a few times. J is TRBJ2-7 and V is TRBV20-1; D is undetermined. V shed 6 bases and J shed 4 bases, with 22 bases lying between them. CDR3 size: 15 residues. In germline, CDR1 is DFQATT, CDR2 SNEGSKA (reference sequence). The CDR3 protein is CSARPIQTEVYEQYF. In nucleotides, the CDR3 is TGCAGTGCCAGACCGATCCAGACGGAAGTGTACGAGCAGTACTTC.

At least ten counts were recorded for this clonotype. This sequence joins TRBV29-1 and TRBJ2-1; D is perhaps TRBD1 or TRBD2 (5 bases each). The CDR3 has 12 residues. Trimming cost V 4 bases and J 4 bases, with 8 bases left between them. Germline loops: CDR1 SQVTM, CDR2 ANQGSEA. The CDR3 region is CSVGGLYNEQFF. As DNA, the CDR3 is TGCAGCGTTGGGGGGTTGTACAATGAGCAGTTCTTC.

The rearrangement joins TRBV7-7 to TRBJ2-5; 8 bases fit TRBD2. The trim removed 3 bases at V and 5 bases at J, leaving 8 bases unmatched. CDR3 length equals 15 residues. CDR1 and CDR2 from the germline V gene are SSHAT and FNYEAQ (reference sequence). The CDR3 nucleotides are TGTGCCAGCAGCTTTCCAACTAGCGGCGTGGAGACCCAGTACTTC. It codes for CASSFPTSGVETQYF.

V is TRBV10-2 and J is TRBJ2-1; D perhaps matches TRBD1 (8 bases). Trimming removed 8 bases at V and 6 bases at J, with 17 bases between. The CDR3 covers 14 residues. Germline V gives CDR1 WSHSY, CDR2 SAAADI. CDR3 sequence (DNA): TGCGCCAGCGGGGGGGACAGGCCTTCCAATGAGCAGTTCTTC. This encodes CASGGDRPSNEQFF.

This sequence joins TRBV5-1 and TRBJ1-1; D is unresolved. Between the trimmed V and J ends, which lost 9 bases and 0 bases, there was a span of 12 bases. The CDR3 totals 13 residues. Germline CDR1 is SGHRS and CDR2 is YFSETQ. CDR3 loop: CATRNGVNTEAFF. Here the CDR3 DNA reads TGCGCCACCAGAAACGGTGTGAACACTGAAGCTTTCTTT.

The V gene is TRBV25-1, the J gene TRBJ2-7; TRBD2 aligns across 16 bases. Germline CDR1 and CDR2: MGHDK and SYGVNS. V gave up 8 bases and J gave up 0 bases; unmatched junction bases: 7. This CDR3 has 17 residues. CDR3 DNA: TGTGCCAGCCTGGGGACTAGCGGGAGGGCCGTCTCCTACGAGCAGTACGTC. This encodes CASLGTSGRAVSYEQYV.